The clone carrying this T cell receptor beta chain was detected only a few times. The antigen is unknown. Construction of TCR beta libraries relied on iRepertoire HTBI primers and on Arm-PCR targeting CDR3 regions. TCRdb re-derived calls from the multiplex PCR reads in MiXCR, one entry per CDR3 protein. The profile covers 400,000 to 500,000 distinct CDR3 sequences, with less than 25% appearing a single time and 7% to 9.5% taken by the ten largest. This sample is drawn from a study of regulatory T cells in long-lasting Graves disease. Overall study findings and caveats: Analyses excluded thyroid tissue, covering peripheral blood alone. Relative to newly diagnosed Graves' patients, persistent ones had lower TCR diversity.

The V and J ends lost 1 base and 6 bases, in that order; junction bases with no gene match: 2. CDR3 length equals 13 residues. CDR1 is MNHEY, CDR2 SVGAGI, per germline. Time point given: persistent/refractory GD, antithyroid drugs over 5 years with positive TRAb. PBMC RNA served as the TCR library source. This TCR was recovered from a female donor with Graves disease. This material consisted of peripheral blood mononuclear cells (PBMCs), taken when the disease was refractory, from a patient treated with antithyroid drugs. The chain joins TRBV6-5 to TRBJ2-7; 8 positions agree with TRBD2. CDR3 DNA sequence: TGTGCCAGCAGTTACTTTGCGGGAGGCGAGCAGTACTTC. Translation gives CASSYFAGGEQYF.